Listed here is a single TCR beta chain. The antigen remains undetermined. 60 Vbeta and 13 Jbeta primers were used in PCR. Here immunoSEQ multiplex PCR was the method, and the copy in TCRdb shows in-frame clones only, minus some. This table holds about 120,000 clones, approximately 81% found once. The entry originates in a study of cytomegalovirus exposure and HLA in healthy donors. Study-wide points: Later analysis identified several of the most significant clusters that appeared linked to common viral pathogens.

Trimming removed 5 bases from V and 3 bases from J, with 16 bases in between. Per the germline V gene, CDR1 is SGHTA and CDR2 is FQGNSA. The CDR3 covers 15 residues. The sequence derives from a woman in her thirties or forties in good health and CMV-seronegative. The V gene is TRBV7-2, the J gene TRBJ2-5; unclear D gene. Input material: PBMCs. The chain's CDR3 is CASSRGVGTKETQYF. The CDR3 nucleotides are TGTGCCAGCAGCCGAGGCGTCGGAACGAAAGAGACCCAGTACTTC.